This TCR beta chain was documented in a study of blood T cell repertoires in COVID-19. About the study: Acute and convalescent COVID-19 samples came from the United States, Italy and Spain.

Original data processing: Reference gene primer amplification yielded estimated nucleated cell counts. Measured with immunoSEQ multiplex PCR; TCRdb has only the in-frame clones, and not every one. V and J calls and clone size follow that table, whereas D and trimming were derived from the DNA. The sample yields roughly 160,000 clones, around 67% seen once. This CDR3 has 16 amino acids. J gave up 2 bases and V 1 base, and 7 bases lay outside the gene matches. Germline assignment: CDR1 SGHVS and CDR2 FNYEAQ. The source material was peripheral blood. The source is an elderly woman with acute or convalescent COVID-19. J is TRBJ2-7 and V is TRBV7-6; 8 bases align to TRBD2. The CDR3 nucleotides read TGTGCCAGCAGCTTAGGAGCATCGGGGGGGACCTACGAGCAGTACTTC. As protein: CASSLGASGGTYEQYF.